Below, 24 T cell receptor beta chains from the same sample are listed, as sequenced in a study of early T cells in non-severe SARS-CoV-2 infection. TCRdb called the 5' RACE reads again in MiXCR, with one record for every CDR3 protein. The top ten clones hold about 3.5% of a sample with roughly 66,000 distinct CDR3 sequences, roughly 10% of them seen once. Sequencing input: whole blood. The origin of the receptors is an adult who was a healthcare worker with PCR-confirmed SARS-CoV-2 infection or an uninfected control (not recorded which).

This clonotype was detected only a few times. This chain joins TRBV18 and TRBJ1-4; 11 nucleotides line up with TRBD1. Unmatched junction bases numbered 3, after V lost 1 base and J lost 8 bases. This CDR3 contains 15 residues. CDR1 and CDR2 from the germline V gene are KGHSH and LQKENI. CDR3 DNA: TGTGCCAGCTCACCACGTGGGGACAGGGGGGAAAAACTGTTTTTT. Translating it yields CASSPRGDRGEKLFF.

This clonotype occurred many times. V and J are TRBV7-2 and TRBJ2-1; D is unresolved. Between the trimmed V and J ends, which lost 5 bases and 5 bases, there was a span of 10 bases. The V gene's germline CDR1 is SGHTA and CDR2 FQGNSA. The CDR3 covers 13 residues. The CDR3 reads CASSIGRNNEQFF. In DNA, the CDR3 is TGTGCCAGCAGCATAGGACGGAACAATGAGCAGTTCTTC.

V and J are TRBV2 and TRBJ2-1; D unclear. Per the germline V gene, CDR1 is SNHLY and CDR2 is FYNNEI. This CDR3 contains 16 residues. V was shortened by 6 bases and J by 6 bases, with 21 bases between the two germline ends. The DNA for the CDR3 is TGTGCCAGCAGAAGCAGACGGATAGGATCTGGCAATGAGCAGTTCTTC. It specifies CASRSRRIGSGNEQFF.

This clonotype has more than one count but fewer than ten. The gene calls are TRBV12-3 or TRBV12-4 and TRBJ2-3, with D possibly TRBD1 on 5 matching bases. The CDR3 runs 15 residues. V was clipped by 3 bases and J by 1 base, with 11 bases between them. The CDR3 sequence: CASSFGAMGTDTQYF. CDR3 nucleotide sequence: TGTGCCAGCAGTTTTGGGGCCATGGGCACAGATACGCAGTATTTT.

This clonotype was seen ten or more times. This chain connects TRBV5-1 to TRBJ2-7, with 10 bases fitting TRBD2. Germline lookup yields CDR1 SGHRS and CDR2 YFSETQ. The CDR3 has 15 amino acids. V lost 2 bases and J lost 1; bases outside the gene matches: 3. The CDR3 bases are TGCGCCAGCAGCTTCGGACTAGCGGAATCCTACGAGCAGTACTTC. It yields the protein CASSFGLAESYEQYF. Using reference TRBV5-1 and TRBJ2-7 for the parts outside the CDR3, the full variable domain is KAGVTQTPRYLIKTRGQQVTLSCSPISGHRSVSWYQQTPGQGLQFLFEYFSETQRNKGNFPGRFSGRQFSNSRSEMNVSTLELGDSALYLCASSFGLAESYEQYFGPGTRLTVT.

The sample holds many counts of this clonotype. The V and J genes are TRBV6-2 or TRBV6-3 and TRBJ2-3; D is perhaps TRBD2 (6 bases). This CDR3 region has 14 residues. V was clipped by 5 bases and J by 5 bases, with 14 bases between them. Germline assignment: CDR1 MNHEY and CDR2 SVGEGT. The CDR3 loop is CASSNRLGGDTQYF. The CDR3 DNA sequence: TGTGCCAGCAGTAACCGCTTGGGGGGAGATACGCAGTATTTT.

The chain is built from TRBV2 and TRBJ2-7, with D perhaps given as TRBD1 or TRBD2 (6 bases each). Trimming removed 8 bases at V and 3 bases at J, with 17 bases between. CDR3 length: 14 amino acids. CDR1 SNHLY and CDR2 FYNNEI come from the germline V gene. CDR3 DNA: TGTGCCAGCCGACCCTGGGGGGCTAGCTACGAGCAGTACTTC. Its translation: CASRPWGASYEQYF.

There are a few counts of this clonotype. The CDR3 here is CASSLAGSLHEKLFF. DNA of the CDR3: TGTGCCAGCAGTTTAGCCGGCAGCTTACATGAAAAACTGTTTTTT. This rearrangement joins TRBV12-3 or TRBV12-4 to TRBJ1-4, with unresolved D. The CDR3 length is 15 residues. Trimming removed 0 bases at V and 6 bases at J, with 11 bases between.

This clonotype was picked up many times. The chain joins TRBV20-1 to TRBJ2-7; D possibly corresponds to TRBD1 (6 bases). Per the germline V gene, CDR1 is DFQATT and CDR2 is SNEGSKA (reference sequence). V was cut by 0 bases and J by 3 bases, with 12 bases left in between. CDR3 length equals 14 residues. CDR3 region: CSAREMGHLYEQYF. The CDR3, as DNA: TGCAGTGCTAGAGAGATGGGACATCTCTACGAGCAGTACTTC.

At least ten counts were recorded for this clonotype. The rearrangement joins TRBV20-1 to TRBJ1-6; 8 nucleotides match TRBD1. Germline trimming cut 0 bases from V and 10 bases from J; bases unmatched to any gene: 8. The germline gives CDR1 DFQATT, CDR2 SNEGSKA (reference sequence). The CDR3 loop spans 15 amino acids. The CDR3 spells CSARDPAGGVSPLHF. Here the CDR3 DNA reads TGCAGTGCTAGAGATCCTGCAGGGGGCGTATCACCCCTCCACTTT.

The V and J genes are TRBV24-1 and TRBJ2-2, with 7 bases aligning to TRBD1. The CDR3 loop spans 12 amino acids. Germline V gene data show CDR1 as KGHDR and CDR2 as SFDVKD. Germline trimming cut 7 bases from V and 6 bases from J; bases unmatched to any gene: 1. The CDR3 DNA reads as TGTGCCACCAGGACAGGGTCCGGGGAGCTGTTTTTT. It translates to CATRTGSGELFF.

The chain joins TRBV7-9 to TRBJ2-1; D gene uncertain. The germline V gene encodes CDR1 SEHNR and CDR2 FQNEAQ (reference sequence). The length of the CDR3 is 11 residues. Trimming removed 5 bases at V and 7 bases at J, with 6 bases between. The CDR3 is CASSPSNEQFF. The CDR3 nucleotides are TGTGCCAGCAGCCCGTCGAATGAGCAGTTCTTC.

This clonotype has just a few counts. The J gene is TRBJ1-2, the V gene TRBV18, with 7 nucleotides matching TRBD1. The junction had 1 base not matched to a gene; V was cut back by 3 bases and J by 6 bases. Germline CDR1 reads KGHSH; CDR2 reads LQKENI. This CDR3 has 12 residues. CDR3 amino acids: CASSPQGDGYTF. The CDR3 DNA follows: TGTGCCAGCTCACCCCAGGGGGATGGCTACACCTTC.

This clonotype came up many times. This sequence joins TRBV29-1 and TRBJ1-4; D gene ambiguous. V shed 4 bases and J shed 10 bases, with 16 bases lying between them. This CDR3 has 13 amino acids. The germline CDR1 and CDR2 sequences are SQVTM and ANQGSEA. CDR3 nucleotides: TGCAGCGTTGCGGCCGCGGAGGGCGGAAAACTGTTTTTT. This gives the protein CSVAAAEGGKLFF.

This clonotype was seen a few times. V is TRBV4-3 and J is TRBJ2-7; 8 bases map to TRBD1. CDR3 length: 14 amino acids. The germline V gene encodes CDR1 LGHNA and CDR2 YSLEER. J lost 2 bases, V lost 2 bases, and 2 bases had no gene match. In DNA form, the CDR3 reads TGCGCCAGCAGCCAAACGACAGGGGCCTACGAGCAGTACTTC. Translating gives CASSQTTGAYEQYF.

This clonotype has ten or more counts. V usage is TRBV20-1 and J usage is TRBJ2-3, with TRBD2 identical over 14 bases. The V gene end was trimmed by 1 base and the J gene end by 5 bases; junction bases not matched to a gene: 8. The CDR3 runs 17 residues. Germline V CDR1 and CDR2: DFQATT, SNEGSKA (reference sequence). DNA of the CDR3: TGCAGTGCTAGAGGCCCGGGACTAGCGGGAGTAGGAGATACGCAGTATTTT. It yields the protein CSARGPGLAGVGDTQYF.

This clonotype was detected only a few times. The V call is TRBV7-2, the J call TRBJ2-7; D is ambiguous. Germline CDR1 SGHTA, CDR2 FQGNSA. This CDR3 spans 14 amino acids. With 5 bases removed from V and 0 bases from J, the gap between germline ends came to 11 bases. The CDR3 protein is CASSLRARSYEQYF. CDR3 DNA sequence: TGTGCCAGCAGCCTTCGGGCTCGCTCCTACGAGCAGTACTTC.

This clonotype was detected many times. V gene TRBV7-2 combines with J gene TRBJ2-4; D is possibly TRBD1 (6 bases). CDR3 length equals 15 residues. V lost 1 base and J 8 bases, leaving 15 bases between the germline ends. The germline V gene encodes CDR1 SGHTA and CDR2 FQGNSA. CDR3 protein: CASSLEGRGIDIQYF. CDR3 nucleotides: TGTGCCAGCAGCTTAGAGGGCAGGGGAATTGACATTCAGTACTTC.

The rearrangement uses TRBV5-1 and TRBJ1-1; TRBD1 aligns across 7 bases. Unmatched junction bases numbered 4, after V lost 4 bases and J lost 4 bases. The V gene's germline CDR1 is SGHRS and CDR2 YFSETQ. CDR3 size: 13 residues. CDR3 nucleotide sequence: TGCGCCAGCAGCCCACAGGGGAGCACTGAAGCTTTCTTT. The encoded protein is CASSPQGSTEAFF.

This clonotype was observed a handful of times. J is TRBJ2-5 and V is TRBV7-6; D is undetermined. V lost 4 bases to trimming and J lost 5 bases, with 11 bases between them. The CDR3 is 13 amino acids. Germline V gene data show CDR1 as SGHVS and CDR2 as FNYEAQ. CDR3 residues: CASSYQTGETQYF. The CDR3 nucleotides are TGTGCCAGCAGCTATCAGACTGGGGAGACCCAGTACTTC.

This clonotype was seen a few times. The chain has TRBV20-1 and TRBJ2-7; TRBD1 agrees at 7 bases. The CDR3 covers 14 residues. V trimming: 6 bases; J trimming: 3 bases; junction bases outside the gene matches: 11. Germline V gives CDR1 DFQATT, CDR2 SNEGSKA (reference sequence). CDR3 amino acids: CSAILGGGYYEQYF. The CDR3, as DNA: TGCAGTGCCATCTTAGGGGGCGGGTACTACGAGCAGTACTTC.

This clonotype was seen many times. The V call is TRBV6-1, the J call TRBJ1-4; TRBD1 matches 10 bases. Trimming cost V 6 bases and J 8 bases; bases outside gene matches: 6. From germline, CDR1 is MNHNS and CDR2 SASEGT. This CDR3 is built from 14 residues. CDR3 loop: CASRRQGAGEKLFF. The CDR3 nucleotides read TGTGCCAGCAGACGACAGGGGGCAGGAGAAAAACTGTTTTTT.

Details on this clonotype: The conserved phenylalanine or tryptophan is not found at the CDR3 terminus, so this likely reflects a read error. This chain joins TRBV4-2 and TRBJ2-1, with 8 positions matching TRBD2. CDR1 is LGHNA, CDR2 YNFKEQ, per germline. The CDR3 extends over 15 amino acids. V was clipped by 2 bases and J by 9 bases; unmatched bases: 9. The DNA for the CDR3 is TGTGCCAGCAGCCAACAACCCGGACTAGCTGTTGAGCAGTTCATC. Translation: CASSQQPGLAVEQFI.

The rearrangement links TRBV20-1 to TRBJ2-3; D perhaps matches TRBD2 (5 bases). The CDR3 contains 13 residues. V was trimmed by 1 base and J by 6 bases, leaving 11 bases between them. Germline-derived CDR1 and CDR2 are DFQATT and SNEGSKA (reference sequence). CDR3 residues: CSARGTAPDTQYF. The CDR3 bases are TGCAGTGCTAGAGGGACTGCCCCGGATACGCAGTATTTT.